This TCR beta chain was identified in a study of blood T cell repertoires in COVID-19. Study-level background: COVID-19 samples from acute and convalescent phases originated in the United States, Italy and Spain.

V was clipped by 0 bases and J by 4 bases, with 16 bases between them. CDR3 length: 16 residues. Looked up from germline, CDR1 is SGHTS and CDR2 is YDEGEE. Authors' data handling: The assay estimated nucleated cells by amplifying reference gene primers. Here immunoSEQ multiplex PCR was the method, and the copy in TCRdb shows in-frame clones only, minus some. V and J calls and clone size are as listed in that table; D and trimming were resolved from the DNA. The sample consists of roughly 400,000 clones, approximately 90% of them appearing once. Ages ranged from roughly 18 to 100 years, with residence in 20 to 30 US areas. Participants were placed into cohorts based on the clinical history they reported.

V gene TRBV5-8 combines with J gene TRBJ1-2, with D perhaps TRBD1 (6 bases). This sequence was found in a man aged 25 to 40 who had recovered from COVID-19. The sequencing sample was made of PBMCs or T cells enriched from blood (not recorded which). The CDR3 coding sequence is TGTGCCAGCAGCTTGGCGTCGGGGACACTTCGCTATGGCTACACCTTC. It is translated as CASSLASGTLRYGYTF.